Presented here are 7 T cell receptor beta chains from one specimen sequenced in a study of T cells and Merkel cell carcinoma outcomes. The table came from immunoSEQ multiplex PCR; TCRdb's copy has only in-frame clones and leaves some out. Found here are a few thousand clones, 70% to 90% of them singletons; the top ten hold 5.2%. The sample taken for sequencing was tumor tissue from Merkel cell carcinoma. Every receptor here comes from a human donor with Merkel cell carcinoma.

V is TRBV4-1 and J is TRBJ1-1; the match to TRBD1 covers 12 bases. There are 16 residues in the CDR3. The germline gives CDR1 MGHRA, CDR2 YSYEKL. V lost 4 bases, J lost 6 bases, and 9 bases stayed unmatched. The CDR3 DNA follows: TGCGCCAGCAGCCCAAGCCTGGGACAGGGGGCCTCTGAAGCTTTCTTT. As protein: CASSPSLGQGASEAFF.

V is TRBV25-1 and J is TRBJ2-3, with 7 bases that match TRBD2. The CDR3 loop spans 15 amino acids. CDR1 is MGHDK, CDR2 SYGVNS, per germline. V trimming: 8 bases; J trimming: 2 bases; junction bases outside the gene matches: 10. The CDR3 nucleotides read TGTGCCAGCGGCCTAGGGGCGGGGGACACAGATACGCAGTATTTT. Amino acid sequence: CASGLGAGDTDTQYF.

The gene calls are TRBV29-1 and TRBJ2-7, with 8 bases identical to TRBD2. Trimming at V came to 7 bases and at J to 8 bases, leaving 13 bases not matched to a gene. The CDR3 has 13 amino acids. CDR1 and CDR2 from the germline V gene are SQVTM and ANQGSEA. DNA for the CDR3: TGCAGCGCACTCGGGACTAGAACCGGCAAGCAGTACTTC. Protein product: CSALGTRTGKQYF.

The chain links TRBV11-2 to TRBJ2-5; 11 bases map to TRBD1. CDR1 is SGHAT and CDR2 is FQNNGV in the germline V gene. The CDR3 runs 15 residues. V trimming: 6 bases; J trimming: 3 bases; junction bases outside the gene matches: 6. CDR3 residues: CASRPGTGGEETQYF. CDR3 nucleotides: TGTGCCAGCAGACCCGGGACAGGGGGGGAAGAGACCCAGTACTTC.

On this clone itself: Other DNA sequences from this sample encode an identical CDR3 as well. The rearrangement uses TRBV25-1 and TRBJ2-7; no clear D. The CDR3 extends over 10 amino acids. V was trimmed by 1 base and J by 11 bases, leaving 6 bases between them. The germline CDR1 and CDR2 sequences are MGHDK and SYGVNS. The CDR3 sequence: CASSEWIEYF. The CDR3 DNA reads as TGTGCCAGCAGTGAATGGATCGAGTACTTC.

The chain couples TRBV28 to TRBJ1-1; D may be TRBD1 (5 bases). V gave up 7 bases and J gave up 2 bases, with 17 bases separating them. This CDR3 region has 15 residues. CDR1 is MDHEN and CDR2 is SYDVKM in the germline V gene. The CDR3 DNA sequence: TGTGCCAGCACTTCGGGGCCACGGCTTAACACTGAAGCTTTCTTT. Protein: CASTSGPRLNTEAFF.

With respect to this clone: The germline gene is not matched at one end of the junction; a read error may be the cause. This sequence joins TRBV7-7 and TRBJ2-5, with TRBD1 identical over 7 bases. The germline V gene has CDR1 SSHAT and CDR2 FNYEAQ (reference sequence). This CDR3 contains 16 residues. The DNA of the CDR3 is TGTGCTAGCAGCTTAGGAAACAGGGGATATGAAGAGACCCAGTACTTC. This encodes CASSLGNRGYEETQYF.